The 27 T cell receptor beta chains below were found in one sample sequenced in a study of CD8 T cells in Susac syndrome (dated by TCRdb to the late 2010s). Libraries were made using the immunoSEQ multiplex PCR assay. RNA was extracted with the RNeasy kit and roughly 0.45 to 1 ug was reverse transcribed using random hexamers. TCRdb handled the public reads itself, with Q25 trimming in fastp and clone calling in MiXCR, and kept productive beta chains. Every CDR3 protein is listed once, alongside the most common genes and DNA of its rows. The sample has almost 450,000 distinct CDR3 sequences on record, approximately 85% of them singletons. The biggest ten clones account for approximately 0.11% of the sample. Sequenced: CD8+ T cells from PBMCs. These receptors were taken from a human donor with multiple sclerosis.

The chain is built from TRBV7-9 and TRBJ1-2; 7 nucleotides agree with TRBD1. V was clipped by 5 bases and J by 4 bases; unmatched bases: 16. Germline CDR1 reads SEHNR; CDR2 reads FQNEAQ (reference sequence). This CDR3 is 17 amino acids long. CDR3 nucleotides: TGTGCCAGCAGCAAAGGAGAAACAGGGGTTAAGATCTATGGCTACACCTTC. Encoded protein: CASSKGETGVKIYGYTF.

The chain has TRBV7-9 and TRBJ1-1; 8 nucleotides line up with TRBD1. CDR1 and CDR2 from the germline V gene are SEHNR and FQNEAQ (reference sequence). Trimming at V came to 4 bases and at J to 5 bases, leaving 9 bases not matched to a gene. The CDR3 runs to 15 residues. CDR3 sequence reads: CASSSDRVKLTEAFF. In DNA, the CDR3 is TGTGCCAGCAGCTCGGACAGGGTTAAGTTGACTGAAGCTTTCTTT.

This rearrangement joins TRBV6-6 to TRBJ2-3; D is perhaps TRBD2 (5 bases). CDR1 and CDR2 (germline): MNHNY, SVGAGI (reference sequence). The CDR3 runs 16 residues. Deletions cut 6 bases from V and 2 bases from J, with 18 bases between. The CDR3 bases are TGTGCCAGCAGGACTAAAACCGAAGGACTCACAGATACGCAGTATTTT. Protein: CASRTKTEGLTDTQYF.

Here the CDR3 DNA reads TGTGCCAGCAGGTCCAAGCCGGGACTAGCGGGACCGGAGCAGTTCTTC. It codes for CASRSKPGLAGPEQFF. The chain links TRBV12-3 or TRBV12-4 to TRBJ2-1, with TRBD2 matching 13 bases. Trimming cost V 6 bases and J 10 bases; bases outside gene matches: 12. This CDR3 has 16 residues.

This clonotype was detected once. The V call is TRBV27, the J call TRBJ1-1, with D maybe TRBD1 (5 bases). Germline lookup yields CDR1 MNHEY and CDR2 SMNVEV (reference sequence). The CDR3 contains 15 residues. The V gene lost 3 bases and the J gene lost 5 bases, with 16 bases spanning the gap. CDR3: CASSLIGGAETEAFF. CDR3 DNA sequence: TGTGCCAGCAGTTTGATCGGGGGAGCGGAGACTGAAGCTTTCTTT.

The sample holds a few counts of this clonotype. The rearrangement joins TRBV4-2 to TRBJ1-1, with unresolved D. This CDR3 spans 15 amino acids. Trimming stripped 0 bases from V and 1 base from J, with 9 bases between. CDR1 and CDR2 from the germline V gene are LGHNA and YNFKEQ. As DNA, the CDR3 is TGTGCCAGCAGCCAAGAAAGTCAATGGAACACTGAAGCTTTCTTT. Residues: CASSQESQWNTEAFF.

The chain's CDR3 is CSVDPPGVGTEAFF. Here the CDR3 DNA reads TGCAGCGTTGATCCCCCCGGGGTAGGCACTGAAGCTTTCTTT. The chain joins TRBV29-1 to TRBJ1-1; no clear D gene. V was trimmed by 3 bases and J by 4 bases, leaving 15 bases between them. Germline loops: CDR1 SQVTM, CDR2 ANQGSEA. There are 14 residues in the CDR3.

CDR3 coding DNA: TGTGCCAGTAGTACACGACAGGGAGGCGCCTACAATGAGCAGTTCTTC. Amino acid sequence: CASSTRQGGAYNEQFF. This chain links TRBV19 with TRBJ2-1; perhaps TRBD1 as D (7 bases). Germline V gene sequence: CDR1 LNHDA, CDR2 SQIVND (reference sequence). V was pared by 4 bases and J by 2 bases, with 15 bases between. This CDR3 comprises 16 residues.

The V gene is TRBV27, the J gene TRBJ2-3, with a weak D call TRBD2 (6 bases). Trimming removed 3 bases from V and 6 bases from J, with 13 bases in between. Per the germline V gene, CDR1 is MNHEY and CDR2 is SMNVEV (reference sequence). The CDR3 covers 14 residues. CDR3 DNA: TGTGCCAGCAGTTTGAGCCAACGGGGGGATACGCAGTATTTT. Protein product: CASSLSQRGDTQYF.

In this sample, this clonotype turned up once. The chain recombines TRBV30 with TRBJ2-5; 11 nucleotides align to TRBD1. CDR3 length: 16 residues. CDR1 and CDR2 from the germline V gene are GTSNPN and SVGIG (reference sequence). V shed 1 base, J shed 5 bases, and the junction held 9 bases outside the gene matches. Here the CDR3 DNA reads TGTGCCTGGAGTGACTCCGGACAGGGGGCTTGGGAGACCCAGTACTTC. The encoded protein is CAWSDSGQGAWETQYF.

The chain employs TRBV28 and TRBJ1-1, with D perhaps TRBD1 (5 bases). CDR1 is MDHEN and CDR2 is SYDVKM in the germline V gene. CDR3 size: 16 residues. The V end lost 5 bases, the J end lost 11 bases, and 27 bases lay between the germline ends. CDR3 DNA sequence: TGTGCCAGCAGTCCCCAATTCTACCGGGACCCTCGCAGGGCTTTCTTT. This translates into CASSPQFYRDPRRAFF.

The chain recombines TRBV7-6 with TRBJ2-7; 9 positions agree with TRBD1. With 6 bases clipped from V and 1 base from J, the junction kept 4 bases outside the gene matches. The CDR3 sequence is 14 residues long. Germline CDR1 is SGHVS and CDR2 is FNYEAQ. The DNA of the CDR3 is TGTGCCAGCAGTACGACAGGGGGATCCTACGAGCAGTACTTC. Translating it yields CASSTTGGSYEQYF.

This clonotype has only one observation. The gene calls are TRBV12-3 or TRBV12-4 and TRBJ2-3, with 14 positions matching TRBD2. V lost 6 bases, J lost 2 bases, and 7 bases stayed unmatched. This CDR3 region has 17 residues. The CDR3 bases are TGTGCCAGCAGGGGACTAGCGGGAGAGGGTGCCACAGATACGCAGTATTTT. This translates into CASRGLAGEGATDTQYF.

The CDR3 reads CASSFLTVSYEQYF. The CDR3 nucleotides are TGTGCCAGCAGCTTCCTGACGGTCTCCTACGAGCAGTACTTC. The genes are TRBV5-8 and TRBJ2-7, with D hard to call. Trimming left V 2 bases short and J 0 bases short, with 9 bases between. Germline CDR1 is SGHTS and CDR2 is YDEGEE. The CDR3 has 14 residues.

This chain joins TRBV28 and TRBJ1-5; 8 bases align to TRBD1. This CDR3 contains 16 residues. J was trimmed by 1 base and V by 1 base; bases with no gene match: 3. CDR1 MDHEN and CDR2 SYDVKM come from the germline V gene. CDR3 loop: CASSLYQGASNQPQHF. The CDR3 DNA is TGTGCCAGCAGTTTATATCAGGGGGCAAGCAATCAGCCCCAGCATTTT.

This chain connects TRBV5-1 to TRBJ2-1; the match to TRBD1 covers 8 bases. The germline V gene has CDR1 SGHRS and CDR2 YFSETQ. The junction had 9 bases not matched to a gene; V was cut back by 4 bases and J by 6 bases. There are 15 residues in the CDR3. CDR3 region: CASSTLWTGTNEQFF. CDR3 nucleotides: TGCGCCAGCAGCACCCTCTGGACAGGGACCAATGAGCAGTTCTTC.

This clonotype is a singleton in its sample. The gene calls are TRBV7-2 and TRBJ1-1; possibly TRBD1 for D (5 bases). The CDR3 consists of 12 residues. Germline CDR1 and CDR2: SGHTA and FQGNSA. V dropped 3 bases and J dropped 8 bases, with 10 bases sitting between them. CDR3 in DNA: TGTGCCAGCAGCTTGCTCCCAGGGGAAGCTTTCTTT. This translates into CASSLLPGEAFF.

The chain employs TRBV7-9 and TRBJ2-5; possible D gene TRBD2, 6 bases. Germline CDR1 and CDR2: SEHNR and FQNEAQ (reference sequence). The V end was cut by 2 bases, the J end by 3 bases, with 10 bases between. CDR3 length equals 14 residues. The CDR3 sequence: CASSLLTSEETQYF. CDR3 bases: TGTGCCAGCAGCTTACTGACTAGTGAAGAGACCCAGTACTTC.

The rearrangement uses TRBV5-4 and TRBJ2-4; D is unresolved. With 2 bases removed from V and 4 bases from J, the gap between germline ends came to 4 bases. This CDR3 has 12 amino acids. Germline V lookup: CDR1 SGHNT, CDR2 YYREEE (reference sequence). The CDR3 reads CASSFGKNIQYF. In DNA form, the CDR3 reads TGTGCCAGCAGCTTTGGGAAAAACATTCAGTACTTC.

The V and J genes are TRBV11-2 and TRBJ2-3, with D perhaps matching TRBD1 (6 bases). The CDR3 is 14 residues long. The V end was cut by 2 bases, the J end by 3 bases, with 9 bases between. Germline lookup yields CDR1 SGHAT and CDR2 FQNNGV. Here the CDR3 DNA reads TGTGCCAGCAGCTTACAACAGGGTACAGATACGCAGTATTTT. Residues: CASSLQQGTDTQYF.

The rearrangement uses TRBV20-1 and TRBJ1-2; D not resolved. Germline CDR1 is DFQATT and CDR2 is SNEGSKA (reference sequence). V was cut by 4 bases and J by 0 bases, with 21 bases left in between. The CDR3 length is 17 residues. The CDR3 nucleotides read TGCAGTGCTAACGGTCCGAGGTCGCCCAGGCCTAACTATGGCTACACCTTC. It translates to CSANGPRSPRPNYGYTF.

V is TRBV14 and J is TRBJ2-2; 7 bases line up with TRBD2. The CDR3 loop spans 16 amino acids. Trimming removed 2 bases from V and 7 bases from J; junction bases left unmatched: 10. Germline values: CDR1 SGHDN, CDR2 FVKESK. The CDR3 DNA is TGTGCCAGCAGCCAACATGCGGGAGCTTCAGGCGGGGAGCTGTTTTTT. It translates to CASSQHAGASGGELFF. Complete variable domain (other parts from reference TRBV14 and TRBJ2-2): EAGVTQFPSHSVIEKGQTVTLRCDPISGHDNLYWYRRVMGKEIKFLLHFVKESKQDESGMPNNRFLAERTGGTYSTLKVQPAELEDSGVYFCASSQHAGASGGELFFGEGSRLTVL.

The genes are TRBV28 and TRBJ1-4; weak D call: TRBD1 (6 bases). This CDR3 has 17 amino acids. The V end lost 8 bases, the J end lost 7 bases, and 26 bases lay between the germline ends. The germline V gene encodes CDR1 MDHEN and CDR2 SYDVKM. CDR3 in amino acids: CASRLRLGRGGGEKLFF. CDR3 nucleotides: TGTGCCAGCCGTCTTAGGTTAGGCCGAGGGGGAGGTGAAAAACTGTTTTTT.

This sequence joins TRBV9 and TRBJ1-1; 10 bases are shared with TRBD1. CDR1 is SGDLS, CDR2 YYNGEE, per germline. This CDR3 is 14 amino acids long. Germline trimming cut 5 bases from V and 1 base from J; bases unmatched to any gene: 2. CDR3 residues: CASRGQGGNTEAFF. DNA of the CDR3: TGTGCCAGCAGAGGACAGGGGGGGAACACTGAAGCTTTCTTT. Full variable domain (outside the CDR3, taken from reference TRBV9 and TRBJ1-1): DSGVTQTPKHLITATGQRVTLRCSPRSGDLSVYWYQQSLDQGLQFLIQYYNGEERAKGNILERFSAQQFPDLHSELNLSSLELGDSALYFCASRGQGGNTEAFFGQGTRLTVV.

The chain couples TRBV19 to TRBJ2-5; 10 nucleotides agree with TRBD2. The CDR3 is 14 amino acids. Per the germline V gene, CDR1 is LNHDA and CDR2 is SQIVND (reference sequence). The V gene end was trimmed by 6 bases and the J gene end by 7 bases; junction bases not matched to a gene: 8. The CDR3 loop reads CASSLAGVPGTQYF. CDR3 DNA sequence: TGTGCCAGTAGCCTAGCGGGGGTTCCTGGGACCCAGTACTTC.

V and J are TRBV29-1 and TRBJ2-1, with 9 bases matching TRBD1. From germline, CDR1 is SQVTM and CDR2 ANQGSEA. This CDR3 is 14 amino acids long. J gave up 4 bases and V 1 base, and 2 bases lay outside the gene matches. In DNA form, the CDR3 reads TGCAGCGTTGAAGGGACAGGGGAATACAATGAGCAGTTCTTC. Translation: CSVEGTGEYNEQFF.

The chain carries TRBV19 and TRBJ2-7; 10 bases fit TRBD2. The ends lost 3 bases at V and 4 bases at J; junction bases unmatched: 3. The CDR3 is 14 amino acids. In germline, CDR1 is LNHDA, CDR2 SQIVND (reference sequence). The chain's CDR3 is CASSIASGRYEQYF. The CDR3 DNA reads as TGTGCCAGTAGTATCGCTAGCGGGAGATACGAGCAGTACTTC.